These 16 T cell receptor beta chains originate from one sample sequenced in a study of T cells in Graves' hyperthyroidism and ophthalmopathy. Researchers took RNA transcripts and amplified the TCR beta CDR3 regions from them. In the first-round RT-PCR of the TCR CDR3, the HTBI primer set was used. TCRdb reanalysed the multiplex PCR reads using MiXCR and keeps one entry per CDR3 protein. The sample shows around 600,000 distinct CDR3 sequences, 12% to 15% of them seen only once. Input material: blood. Receptors originate from a woman younger than 35 with Graves' ophthalmopathy.

Concerning this clonotype: This sequence may be a read error, since a much larger clone differs from it by one base. The rearrangement joins TRBV11-2 to TRBJ2-1; D is uncertain. The end of the DNA is better explained by TRBJ2-7, so the J call may be wrong. CDR1 and CDR2 from the germline V gene are SGHAT and FQNNGV. The CDR3 sequence is 15 residues long. The CDR3 DNA sequence: TGTGCCAGCGGTAGCCACGCCAGCCTTTACAATGAGCAGTACTTC. Translating it yields CASGSHASLYNEQYF.

This clonotype was recorded a few times. J is TRBJ1-1 and V is TRBV11-2, with 7 bases lining up with TRBD1. Germline V CDR1 and CDR2: SGHAT, FQNNGV. The CDR3 covers 13 residues. The ends lost 8 bases at V and 4 bases at J; junction bases unmatched: 7. CDR3 sequence (DNA): TGTGCCAGCTCCGGGGGGACAGTCACTGAAGCTTTCTTT. Translated, it gives CASSGGTVTEAFF.

This clonotype appeared many times. The genes are TRBV12-3 or TRBV12-4 and TRBJ2-3; D call uncertain. Trimming stripped 0 bases from V and 0 bases from J, with 7 bases between. This CDR3 has 15 amino acids. The CDR3 region has the DNA TGTGCCAGCAGTTTAGCAGTCGTAAGCACAGATACGCAGTATTTT. Translated: CASSLAVVSTDTQYF.

This clonotype has at least ten counts. This chain connects TRBV30 to TRBJ1-1; no firm D call. With 0 bases removed from V and 6 bases from J, the gap between germline ends came to 5 bases. The germline V gene has CDR1 GTSNPN and CDR2 SVGIG (reference sequence). The CDR3 has 11 amino acids. The CDR3 region has the DNA TGTGCCTGGAGTGTGGCAGCTGAAGCTTTCTTT. It yields the protein CAWSVAAEAFF.

This clonotype has at least ten counts. The J gene is TRBJ2-7, the V gene TRBV7-9; 7 nucleotides match TRBD2. CDR3 size: 15 residues. Germline CDR1 is SEHNR and CDR2 is FQNEAQ (reference sequence). Unmatched junction bases numbered 5, after V lost 3 bases and J lost 0 bases. The CDR3 DNA sequence: TGTGCCAGCAGCTTTCGGCGGGAGAGCTCCTACGAGCAGTACTTC. Its protein is CASSFRRESSYEQYF.

The chain recombines TRBV12-3 or TRBV12-4 with TRBJ2-1; TRBD2 matches at 10 bases. The CDR3 length is 18 residues. V lost 5 bases to trimming and J lost 5 bases; unmatched junction nucleotides: 15. The CDR3 spells CASSILSGRAEVDNEQFF. Written as DNA, the CDR3 is TGTGCCAGCAGTATCCTGAGCGGGAGGGCCGAAGTAGACAATGAGCAGTTCTTC.

This clonotype was counted at least ten times. The rearrangement links TRBV5-5 to TRBJ1-1; no firm D call. Trimming left V 4 bases short and J 5 bases short, with 18 bases between. Per germline, CDR1 SGHKS and CDR2 YYEKEE (reference sequence). There are 15 residues in the CDR3. In nucleotides, the CDR3 is TGTGCCAGCAGCCACTCCTTTACACGGGAAACTGAAGCTTTCTTT. Its protein is CASSHSFTRETEAFF.

This clonotype was found a few times. The chain couples TRBV11-3 to TRBJ2-7; D tentatively fits TRBD1 or TRBD2 (7 bases each). Deletions cut 4 bases from V and 7 bases from J, with 26 bases between. This CDR3 is built from 17 residues. Germline assignment: CDR1 SGHNT and CDR2 YENEEA. The CDR3 DNA reads as TGTGCCAGCAGCTCCCGGGACTACTCAGGGGGGGGCGGAGAGCAGTACTTC. As protein: CASSSRDYSGGGGEQYF.

This clonotype was found many times. V usage is TRBV11-2 and J usage is TRBJ2-7; a weak D match, TRBD2 (6 bases). The CDR3 loop spans 15 amino acids. Trimming pared 0 bases from V and 3 bases from J, leaving 12 bases between. Germline V CDR1 and CDR2: SGHAT, FQNNGV. The CDR3 nucleotides read TGTGCCAGCAGCTTAGAGGCTAGCGCTAGCTACGAGCAGTACTTC. Its translation is CASSLEASASYEQYF.

This clonotype showed up many times. The chain joins TRBV7-2 to TRBJ2-5, with TRBD1 matching over 8 bases. Germline V gives CDR1 SGHTA, CDR2 FQGNSA. The CDR3 consists of 13 residues. V was clipped by 5 bases and J by 5 bases; unmatched bases: 4. The CDR3 DNA reads TGTGCCAGCAGCCGGGACAGGTGGGAGACCCAGTACTTC. It encodes CASSRDRWETQYF. The variable domain in full, with the rest retrieved from reference TRBV7-2 and TRBJ2-5, is GAGVSQSPSNKVTEKGKDVELRCDPISGHTALYWYRQSLGQGLEFLIYFQGNSAPDKSGLPSDRFSAERTGGSVSTLTIQRTQQEDSAVYLCASSRDRWETQYFGPGTRLLVL.

This rearrangement joins TRBV19 to TRBJ2-1; D is possibly TRBD1 (5 bases). The CDR3 extends over 17 amino acids. From germline, CDR1 is LNHDA and CDR2 SQIVND (reference sequence). V was pared by 3 bases and J by 0 bases, with 15 bases between. The CDR3 sequence: CASSIDSFPRSYNEQFF. The CDR3 coding sequence is TGTGCCAGTAGTATCGACAGTTTCCCCCGCTCCTACAATGAGCAGTTCTTC.

This clonotype has at least ten counts. This chain links TRBV20-1 with TRBJ1-2, with D perhaps matching TRBD1 (5 bases). CDR1 is DFQATT and CDR2 is SNEGSKA in the germline V gene (reference sequence). The CDR3 has 13 amino acids. The germline V and J ends were trimmed by 4 bases and 4 bases, with 13 bases remaining between them. In DNA form, the CDR3 reads TGCAGTGCTATCCAGGGAGTAGCCTATGGCTACACCTTC. Encoded protein: CSAIQGVAYGYTF.

As to this clonotype: A much larger clone is a single base away; this may be a read error. The CDR3 region has the DNA TGTGCCAGCAGGGGCAGTGGCAATCAGCCCCAGCATTTT. It specifies CASRGSGNQPQHF. The chain employs TRBV6-1 and TRBJ1-5; D remains ambiguous. V lost 6 bases, J lost 2 bases, and 8 bases lay in between. The CDR3 sequence is 13 residues long. The germline CDR1 and CDR2 sequences are MNHNS and SASEGT.

This clonotype came up many times. The J gene is TRBJ2-6, the V gene TRBV6-1; possibly TRBD1 for D (6 bases). CDR3 length: 16 amino acids. Trimming removed 6 bases from V and 2 bases from J, with 14 bases in between. CDR1 is MNHNS, CDR2 SASEGT, per germline. The CDR3 here is CASSSKNRAGANVLTF. Here the CDR3 DNA reads TGTGCCAGCAGCTCGAAGAACAGGGCTGGGGCCAACGTCCTGACTTTC.

This clonotype was counted ten times or more. The rearrangement joins TRBV12-3 or TRBV12-4 to TRBJ2-3, with 8 bases fitting TRBD2. V gave up 6 bases and J gave up 3 bases; unmatched junction bases: 17. This CDR3 has 18 residues. Here the CDR3 DNA reads TGTGCCAGCAGGAGAACTAGCGGAGTACCGAGTTGGACAGATACGCAGTATTTT. It encodes CASRRTSGVPSWTDTQYF.

The DNA for the CDR3 is TGCAGCGTTGACCGGGAGGGCTCCTACGAGCAGTACTTC. Translating it yields CSVDREGSYEQYF. The chain links TRBV29-1 to TRBJ2-7, with TRBD2 matching over 8 bases. Germline V gene data show CDR1 as SQVTM and CDR2 as ANQGSEA. This CDR3 has 13 residues. The ends lost 3 bases at V and 0 bases at J; junction bases unmatched: 1.